These T cell receptor beta chains were read from a single sample in a study of blood T cell repertoires in COVID-19. This table comes from immunoSEQ multiplex PCR, and its TCRdb copy is limited to in-frame clones, with some not included. The sample gives 250,000 to 400,000 clones, 85% of which show up once; 1.5% to 2% is in the top ten. Material: PBMCs or T cells enriched from blood (not recorded which). These receptors came from a woman in her twenties or thirties who had been exposed to COVID-19. CDR3s include the opening cysteine and the closing phenylalanine or tryptophan. The D gene is left open where the match is weak. The size entry is marked missing in some rows and otherwise reads once, few, many or a size class.

>TRBD1|TRBV7-9|11|.|TRBJ1-2
TGTGCCAGCAGACTACAGGGGGAGAAAAGCTTC
CASRLQGEKSF
>TRBD2|TRBV18|18|once|TRBJ2-1
TGTGCCAGCTCACCAAATGAGGTAACTAGCGGCTCCTACAATGAGCAGTTCTTC
CASSPNEVTSGSYNEQFF
>.|TRBV9|13|.|TRBJ1-6
TGTGCCAGCAGCGCCCGACAGAATTCACCCCTCCACTTT
CASSARQNSPLHF
>.|TRBV7-2|15|.|TRBJ2-2
TGTGCCAGCAGCTTTGAGGCTCCCCGGGGCGGGGAGCTGTTTTTT
CASSFEAPRGGELFF
>.|TRBV5-5|15|.|TRBJ2-2
TGTGCCAGCAGCTTGTCGGACAGCCTCACCGGGGAGCTGTTTTTT
CASSLSDSLTGELFF
>.|TRBV7-9|15|.|TRBJ1-1
TGTGCCAGCAGCCCCGGTGGTGGGGGCCACACTGAAGCTTTCTTT
CASSPGGGGHTEAFF
>.|TRBV4-2|18|.|TRBJ1-5
TGTGCCAGCAGCCCCAATGGGGCGAAACCAGGGTTAAATCAGCCCCAGCATTTT
CASSPNGAKPGLNQPQHF
>.|TRBV19|14|.|TRBJ1-1
TGTGCCAGTAGTATCTCCGGTTTGAACACTGAAGCTTTCTTT
CASSISGLNTEAFF
>.|TRBV25-1|13|.|TRBJ1-5
TGTGCCAGCAGTGAAGGGGGCGGTCAGCCCCAGCATTTT
CASSEGGGQPQHF
>.|TRBV28|14|.|TRBJ1-2
TGTGCCAGCAGTTCTCAGACAGGCAACTATGGCTACACCTTC
CASSSQTGNYGYTF
>.|TRBV10-3|14|.|TRBJ2-3
TGTGCCATCACATCAGGGGTTAGCACAGATACGCAGTATTTT
CAITSGVSTDTQYF
>TRBD2|TRBV5-1|17|.|TRBJ2-3
TGCGCCAGCAGCTTGGGGGCTAGCGGGAGCCGCACAGATACGCAGTATTTT
CASSLGASGSRTDTQYF
>.|TRBV11-2|14|.|TRBJ2-7
TGTGCCAGCAGCTTAAGTTATGGGGGCCACGAGCAGTACTTC
CASSLSYGGHEQYF
>TRBD2|TRBV4-1|15|.|TRBJ2-7
TGCGCCAGCAGCCACGTTTCTAGCGGGGGCTACGAGCAGTACTTC
CASSHVSSGGYEQYF
>.|TRBV4-2|14|once|TRBJ1-5
TGTGCCAGCAGCCAAGGGGGCAGCAATCAGCCCCAGCATTTT
CASSQGGSNQPQHF
>TRBD1|TRBV19|16|.|TRBJ1-2
TGTGCCAGTAGGAGACAGGGGAACCTTTTTCACTATGGCTACACCTTC
CASRRQGNLFHYGYTF
>TRBD1|TRBV20-1|15|.|TRBJ2-5
TGCAGTGCTAGTACGGACAGGGCTATACGAGAGACCCAGTACTTC
CSASTDRAIRETQYF
>.|TRBV19|15|.|TRBJ1-4
TGTGCCAGCAGTCCCCTGACAGATTATAATGAAAAACTGTTTTTT
CASSPLTDYNEKLFF
>TRBD1|TRBV4-2|16|.|TRBJ1-2
TGTGCCAGCAGCTCATCGGGACAGGGGGCTTACTATGGCTACACCTTC
CASSSSGQGAYYGYTF
>.|TRBV28|15|.|TRBJ2-5
TGTGCCAGCAGACCAACGGGGTTAGCCTGGGAGACCCAGTACTTC
CASRPTGLAWETQYF
>.|TRBV18|15|.|TRBJ1-1
TGTGCCAGTTCTTCACAGGGCGTGGGGAACACTGAAGCTTTCTTT
CASSSQGVGNTEAFF
>TRBD1|TRBV3-1/TRBV3-2|13|.|TRBJ1-5
TGTGCCAGCAGTCTTACAGGGGTTCAGCCCCAGCATTTT
CASSLTGVQPQHF
>TRBD1|TRBV28|15|.|TRBJ1-2
TGTGCCAGCAGTTCGGGACAGGGTGGTAACTATGGCTACACCTTC
CASSSGQGGNYGYTF
>.|TRBV5-1|13|.|TRBJ2-3
TGCGCCAGCAGCTTGGATAGCCCTCAGGGGCAGTATTTT
CASSLDSPQGQYF
>.|TRBV5-1|16|.|TRBJ2-1
TGCGCCAGCAGCTTGTCAGGGGAGCTATCCTACAATGAGCAGTTCTTC
CASSLSGELSYNEQFF
>TRBD1|TRBV5-4|16|.|TRBJ1-6
TGTGCCAGCAGAAAAGGACAGGGTGTCTATAATTCACCCCTCCACTTT
CASRKGQGVYNSPLHF
>TRBD2|TRBV10-3|15|.|TRBJ2-2
TGTGCCATCAGAGGACTAGCGGGAGAAAACGGGGAGCTGTTTTTT
CAIRGLAGENGELFF
>.|TRBV4-1|16|.|TRBJ2-5
TGCGCCAGCAGCCAAGAGTACACGGACGCCCGGGGGTCCCAGTACTTC
CASSQEYTDARGSQYF
>TRBD2|TRBV7-3|16|.|TRBJ2-1
TGTGCCAGCAGCTTAAATCCAGCGGGAGCGCGGAATGAGCAGTTCTTC
CASSLNPAGARNEQFF
>.|TRBV19|14|.|TRBJ1-5
TGTGCCAGTAGTATCCCCAGGCTCAATCAGCCCCAGCATTTT
CASSIPRLNQPQHF